This is a list of T cell receptor beta chains from one sample in a study of technical replicates of blood from several donors. Using immunoSEQ multiplex PCR, the repertoire was profiled, and TCRdb retains in-frame clones only, with some absent. The top ten clones hold more than 0.2% of a sample with 99,000 or so clones, about 96% of them seen once. What was sequenced was T cells isolated from PBMCs. Source of these receptors: a human donor in good health. Each CDR3 is given with its conserved first and last residue. Fields, in order: J gene, V gene, D gene, clone size, CDR3 protein, CDR3 DNA. The D gene is left open where the match is weak. Rows give clone size only sometimes, using once, few, many, or a class for an expanded clone.

J: TRBJ1-2
V: TRBV11-3
D: .
size: .
CDR3: CASSPRGRTLDF
DNA: TGTGCCAGCAGCCCCCGAGGGAGGACACTAGACTTC

J: TRBJ2-7
V: TRBV7-6
D: .
size: .
CDR3: CASSLDRGSSYEQYF
DNA: TGTGCCAGCAGCTTAGACCGGGGAAGCTCCTACGAGCAGTACTTC

J: TRBJ2-1
V: TRBV2
D: TRBD2
size: .
CDR3: CATVSGGNNEQFF
DNA: TGTGCCACCGTCAGCGGGGGGAACAATGAGCAGTTCTTC

J: TRBJ1-3
V: TRBV27
D: .
size: .
CDR3: CASSLSTGNTIYF
DNA: TGTGCCAGCAGTTTATCCACTGGAAACACCATATATTTT

J: TRBJ1-2
V: TRBV2
D: TRBD1
size: .
CDR3: CASNRRDLDRVHGYTF
DNA: TGTGCCAGCAATAGACGTGATCTAGACAGGGTGCATGGCTACACCTTC

J: TRBJ1-3
V: TRBV15
D: .
size: .
CDR3: CATSSPGDSGNTIYF
DNA: TGTGCCACCAGCAGTCCAGGGGACTCTGGAAACACCATATATTTT

J: TRBJ2-3
V: TRBV4-2
D: TRBD2
size: .
CDR3: CASTEREPSTDTQYF
DNA: TGTGCCAGCACAGAGCGGGAGCCTAGCACAGATACGCAGTATTTT

J: TRBJ1-1
V: TRBV28
D: .
size: few
CDR3: CASSSPWGGGTEAFF
DNA: TGTGCCAGCAGTTCCCCCTGGGGGGGAGGCACTGAAGCTTTCTTT

J: TRBJ2-3
V: TRBV4-1
D: TRBD2
size: .
CDR3: CASSRRLAGGDTQYF
DNA: TGCGCCAGCAGCCGCCGACTAGCGGGGGGAGATACGCAGTATTTT

J: TRBJ2-1
V: TRBV28
D: .
size: .
CDR3: CASSFYSLTAYNEQFF
DNA: TGTGCCAGCAGTTTTTACAGCCTGACAGCCTACAATGAGCAGTTCTTC

J: TRBJ2-3
V: TRBV4-1
D: .
size: .
CDR3: CASSQAPQRASTDTQYF
DNA: TGCGCCAGCAGCCAAGCCCCTCAACGAGCGAGCACAGATACGCAGTATTTT

J: TRBJ2-3
V: TRBV6-6
D: TRBD1
size: .
CDR3: CASTDRGLGQYF
DNA: TGTGCCAGCACCGACAGGGGATTGGGGCAGTATTTT

J: TRBJ1-4
V: TRBV10-3
D: .
size: .
CDR3: CAISDIEAGSRSEKLFF
DNA: TGTGCCATCAGTGATATAGAAGCAGGGTCCCGTAGTGAAAAACTGTTTTTT

J: TRBJ1-1
V: TRBV18
D: TRBD1
size: .
CDR3: CASSPTGEGSEAFF
DNA: TGTGCCAGCTCCCCGACAGGGGAAGGATCTGAAGCTTTCTTT

J: TRBJ1-5
V: TRBV12-5
D: TRBD1
size: .
CDR3: CASGLLQGVRDSYSNQPQHF
DNA: TGTGCTAGTGGTTTGCTCCAGGGGGTGAGGGATTCGTATAGCAATCAGCCCCAGCATTTT

J: TRBJ2-5
V: TRBV5-6
D: TRBD2
size: .
CDR3: CASSFHPGGQETQYF
DNA: TGTGCCAGCAGCTTCCACCCGGGGGGCCAAGAGACCCAGTACTTC

J: TRBJ1-1
V: TRBV18
D: .
size: .
CDR3: CASSSGRVNTEAFF
DNA: TGTGCCAGCTCATCGGGCAGGGTGAACACTGAAGCTTTCTTT

J: TRBJ2-1
V: TRBV28
D: TRBD2
size: .
CDR3: CASSQTSGIYNEQFF
DNA: TGTGCCAGCAGTCAGACTAGCGGGATATACAATGAGCAGTTCTTC

J: TRBJ1-2
V: TRBV29-1
D: .
size: .
CDR3: CSVEAVGYTF
DNA: TGCAGCGTTGAGGCAGTTGGCTACACCTTC

J: TRBJ2-7
V: TRBV7-9
D: .
size: .
CDR3: CASSPELGSYEQYF
DNA: TGTGCCAGCAGCCCGGAACTAGGGTCCTACGAGCAGTACTTC

J: TRBJ2-1
V: TRBV14
D: .
size: .
CDR3: CASSVRASLEQFF
DNA: TGTGCCAGCAGCGTACGCGCTAGTCTTGAGCAGTTCTTC

J: TRBJ1-1
V: TRBV21-1
D: .
size: .
CDR3: CASSQRGSLHEAFF
DNA: TGTGCCAGCAGCCAAAGAGGCAGTCTCCATGAAGCTTTCTTT

J: TRBJ1-3
V: TRBV11-2
D: .
size: once
CDR3: CASSLFWGLSGNTIYF
DNA: TGTGCCAGCAGCTTATTTTGGGGCCTCTCTGGAAACACCATATATTTT

J: TRBJ2-3
V: TRBV7-9
D: TRBD2
size: .
CDR3: CASSLGVSGSTDTQYF
DNA: TGTGCCAGCAGCTTAGGGGTTAGCGGGAGCACAGATACGCAGTATTTT

J: TRBJ2-5
V: TRBV7-9
D: TRBD1
size: once
CDR3: CASSESAEGQGETQYF
DNA: TGTGCCAGCAGCGAATCAGCCGAAGGACAGGGAGAGACCCAGTACTTC

J: TRBJ1-1
V: TRBV5-1
D: .
size: .
CDR3: CASSLSLTAEAYTEAFF
DNA: TGCGCCAGCAGCTTGTCATTGACGGCGGAAGCTTACACTGAAGCTTTCTTT

J: TRBJ1-1
V: TRBV6-5
D: .
size: .
CDR3: CASRLTGTVNTEAFF
DNA: TGTGCCAGCAGACTAACAGGGACGGTGAACACTGAAGCTTTCTTT

J: TRBJ2-7
V: TRBV5-1
D: TRBD2
size: .
CDR3: CASSPRGLAGKRYEQYF
DNA: TGCGCCAGCAGCCCGAGGGGACTAGCGGGAAAGAGGTACGAGCAGTACTTC

J: TRBJ1-5
V: TRBV6-1
D: TRBD1
size: .
CDR3: CASSEMGQTSNQPQHF
DNA: TGTGCCAGCAGTGAAATGGGACAGACGAGCAATCAGCCCCAGCATTTT

J: TRBJ1-5
V: TRBV6-1
D: .
size: .
CDR3: CASSPRQRPQPQHF
DNA: TGTGCCAGCAGTCCCCGACAAAGACCTCAGCCCCAGCATTTT

J: TRBJ2-1
V: TRBV7-2
D: TRBD1
size: .
CDR3: CASSFQGAYEQFF
DNA: TGTGCCAGCAGCTTCCAGGGGGCCTATGAGCAGTTCTTC

J: TRBJ1-1
V: TRBV30
D: .
size: .
CDR3: CAWSVGGRTEAFF
DNA: TGTGCCTGGAGTGTGGGGGGGAGGACTGAAGCTTTCTTT

J: TRBJ1-2
V: TRBV10-3
D: TRBD1
size: .
CDR3: CAISELGTGVYGYTF
DNA: TGTGCCATCAGTGAGCTGGGGACAGGGGTGTATGGCTACACCTTC

J: TRBJ2-1
V: TRBV7-9
D: .
size: .
CDR3: CASSLGELRRRFF
DNA: TGTGCCAGCAGCTTAGGGGAGCTTAGAAGGCGGTTCTTC

J: TRBJ2-7
V: TRBV7-6
D: .
size: .
CDR3: CASSLEVVSGTYEQYF
DNA: TGTGCCAGCAGCTTAGAAGTTGTTAGCGGAACCTACGAGCAGTACTTC